Sequencing of this T cell receptor beta chain was carried out in a study of shared clonotypes between healthy human individuals. This clone was counted between two and nine times. A much bigger clone sits one base away, suggesting this may be a read error. Within the sample, other DNA sequences also encode this same CDR3. Profiling relied on immunoSEQ multiplex PCR, and the TCRdb table lists in-frame clones only, not all of them. The sample carries over 2 million clones, roughly 94% recorded once. The sample consisted of naive CD4+ T cells sorted from blood. Subset described: CD45RA+ positively selected. The sequence derives from a man younger than 30 in good health.

The CDR3 DNA sequence: TGCGCCAGCAGCCTGGACACAGATACGCAGTATTTT. It codes for CASSLDTDTQYF. The chain employs TRBV5-1 and TRBJ2-3, with no clear D. The V gene lost 4 bases and the J gene lost 2 bases, with 5 bases spanning the gap. This CDR3 has 12 residues. Per the germline V gene, CDR1 is SGHRS and CDR2 is YFSETQ. Using reference TRBV5-1 and TRBJ2-3 for the parts outside the CDR3, the full variable domain is KAGVTQTPRYLIKTRGQQVTLSCSPISGHRSVSWYQQTPGQGLQFLFEYFSETQRNKGNFPGRFSGRQFSNSRSEMNVSTLELGDSALYLCASSLDTDTQYFGPGTRLTVL.